This is a list of T cell receptor beta chains from one sample in a study of cytomegalovirus exposure and HLA in healthy donors. Assay: immunoSEQ multiplex PCR; the TCRdb copy retains only in-frame clones and omits some. The table lists 200,000 to 250,000 clones, approximately 80% of them singletons. The specimen was PBMCs. Receptors were obtained from a young woman in good health and CMV-seropositive. Each CDR3 is given without its conserved first and last residue. A D gene is named only where the DNA matches it firmly. Some rows have no size entry. The others give once, few or many, or a class for an expanded clone.

cdr3_aa j_call clone_size d_call v_call
ASSSTTSGRFPGELF TRBJ2-2 NA TRBD2 TRBV28
ASSLNDGPNTEAF TRBJ1-1 NA NA TRBV7-3
ASSQDRGPEQF TRBJ2-1 NA NA TRBV14
AATGQNYEQY TRBJ2-7 NA TRBD1 TRBV10-3
ASRPELAGEETQY TRBJ2-5 NA TRBD2 TRBV2
AARGRQGYT TRBJ1-2 few NA TRBV27
ASSQDLSHNQPQH TRBJ1-5 once NA TRBV4-3
ASSNGIYEQY TRBJ2-7 once NA TRBV7-9
ATQGAGNIQY TRBJ2-4 NA TRBD1 TRBV2
ASSLGQDGEGQY TRBJ2-7 NA TRBD2 TRBV7-2
ASSLGSGANVLT TRBJ2-6 NA NA TRBV27
ASSLVAVNTEAF TRBJ1-1 NA NA TRBV7-2
ASSADSNYGYT TRBJ1-2 few NA TRBV11-3
ASTARLAGAAADTQY TRBJ2-3 NA TRBD2 TRBV7-9
ASGTGGHVGQF TRBJ2-1 NA TRBD1 TRBV27
ASSSSGAPRSAGELF TRBJ2-2 NA NA TRBV5-1
AWSEPGRHYGYT TRBJ1-2 NA NA TRBV30
SVAHDSGELF TRBJ2-2 NA NA TRBV29-1
ASSFGLAGLNTQY TRBJ2-3 NA TRBD2 TRBV11-3
ASSGFRDLSYEQY TRBJ2-7 once NA TRBV2
ASSSYPSGSYNNEQF TRBJ2-1 NA TRBD2 TRBV19
AWSVQRNTEAF TRBJ1-1 few NA TRBV30
ASSQDAGNTEAF TRBJ1-1 few NA TRBV4-1
ASSPTSFYEQY TRBJ2-7 NA NA TRBV6-5
ATRLAGGTDTQY TRBJ2-3 few TRBD2 TRBV6-5
ASSYSGQGAFYEQY TRBJ2-7 few TRBD1 TRBV6-5
ASSVNPSDTQY TRBJ2-3 NA NA TRBV9
AWSGLLNTEAF TRBJ1-1 few NA TRBV30
ASSLGQAVYNEQF TRBJ2-1 NA NA TRBV5-1
ASSLNLAMNTEAF TRBJ1-1 NA NA TRBV28
ASSQSRTDTQY TRBJ2-3 NA NA TRBV16
ASKADGSSYNEQF TRBJ2-1 NA NA TRBV5-5
ASSQVKRELDTQY TRBJ2-3 once TRBD2 TRBV4-1
ASSPGLGEQY TRBJ2-7 NA TRBD2 TRBV18
ASSFSSERYEQY TRBJ2-7 NA NA TRBV28